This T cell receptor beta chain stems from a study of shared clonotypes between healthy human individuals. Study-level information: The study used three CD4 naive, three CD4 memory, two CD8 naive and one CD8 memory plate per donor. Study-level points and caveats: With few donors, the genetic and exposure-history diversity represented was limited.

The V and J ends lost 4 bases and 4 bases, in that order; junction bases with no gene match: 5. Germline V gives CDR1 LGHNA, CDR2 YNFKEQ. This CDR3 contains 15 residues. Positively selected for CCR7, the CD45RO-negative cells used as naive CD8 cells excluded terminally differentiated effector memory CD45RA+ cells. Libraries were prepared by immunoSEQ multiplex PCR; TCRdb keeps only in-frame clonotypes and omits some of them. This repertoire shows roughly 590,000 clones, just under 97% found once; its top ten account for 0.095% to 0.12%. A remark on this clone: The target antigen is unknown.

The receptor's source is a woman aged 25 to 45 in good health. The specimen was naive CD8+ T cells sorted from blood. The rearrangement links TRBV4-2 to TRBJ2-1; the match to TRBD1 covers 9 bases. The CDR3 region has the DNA TGTGCCAGCAGCCCCGACAGGGGGTCATACAATGAGCAGTTCTTC. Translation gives CASSPDRGSYNEQFF.